This T cell receptor (beta chain) appears in the sequencing data of a study of identical twins. This clonotype was counted at least ten times. The antigen is unknown. Study findings and constraints: Cross-sectional statistics, not tracking of the same donors, supported the conclusions. There was an excess of low generation probability in the out-of-frame alpha sequences that twins shared. Insertions ran lower in abundant cord blood beta clonotypes, though not in memory repertoires.

This CDR3 is built from 15 residues. Trimming took off 7 bases at V and 4 bases at J, with 20 bases between the two ends. The germline gives CDR1 SQVTM, CDR2 ANQGSEA. TCRdb independently ran MiXCR on the 5' RACE reads; one entry per CDR3 protein. The sample records a few hundred thousand distinct CDR3 sequences, about 8.3% being singletons. These data were also reused for a study on yellow fever vaccine responses in identical twins. That study adds: Reportedly, twins' vaccine T cell responses looked partly convergent and partly personalized.

The J gene is TRBJ2-1, the V gene TRBV29-1; no definite D call. Specimen: CD8+ T cells sorted from blood. The TCR originated in a woman aged 18-30 years in good health. Written as DNA, the CDR3 is TGCAGCGGTTCTTACGTTCGAGGCGGATACAATGAGCAGTTCTTC. Translation: CSGSYVRGGYNEQFF.